This entry lists 10 T cell receptor beta chains sequenced from one sample in a study of T cell changes during pregnancy in multiple sclerosis. Sequenced by immunoSEQ multiplex PCR; TCRdb stores in-frame clones only, minus some. This sample has about 40,000 clones; 80% to 90% occur once, and the top ten carry roughly 0.5%. This specimen was CD4+ T cells from peripheral blood mononuclear cells, taken in the first trimester of pregnancy. The receptor set was obtained from a female donor with multiple sclerosis, enrolled in a pregnancy study.

This clone was seen just once. CDR3 loop: CASSFSGRNQPQHF. CDR3 nucleotide sequence: TGTGCCAGCAGCTTCAGCGGTCGCAATCAGCCCCAGCATTTT. V gene TRBV11-2 combines with J gene TRBJ1-5; D unresolved. There are 14 residues in the CDR3. The V end was cut by 3 bases, the J end by 2 bases, with 8 bases between. Germline values: CDR1 SGHAT, CDR2 FQNNGV. The entire variable domain, with the rest obtained from reference TRBV11-2 and TRBJ1-5, is as follows: EAGVAQSPRYKIIEKRQSVAFWCNPISGHATLYWYQQILGQGPKLLIQFQNNGVVDDSQLPKDRFSAERLKGVDSTLKIQPAKLEDSAVYLCASSFSGRNQPQHFGDGTRLSIL.

The rearrangement links TRBV4-2 to TRBJ2-3, with a possible D match to TRBD2 (7 bases). Germline values: CDR1 LGHNA, CDR2 YNFKEQ. Trimming removed 0 bases from V and 6 bases from J, with 22 bases in between. The CDR3 is 18 residues long. CDR3 nucleotide sequence: TGTGCCAGCAGCCAAGATCCCGAGGGGGGGCCCCTTCCGGATACGCAGTATTTT. Residues: CASSQDPEGGPLPDTQYF.

Comments on this clone: At one of its ends the junction is not consistent with the germline gene, which may arise from a read error. This sequence joins TRBV2 and TRBJ2-1; D might be TRBD2 (6 bases). Germline-derived CDR1 and CDR2 are SNHLY and FYNNEI. The CDR3 sequence is 14 residues long. Here the CDR3 reads CACRELAVDNEQFF. CDR3 DNA: TGTGCCTGCAGGGAACTAGCCGTAGACAATGAGCAGTTCTTC.

The genes are TRBV9 and TRBJ2-4; 7 bases align to TRBD2. This CDR3 contains 13 residues. In germline, CDR1 is SGDLS, CDR2 YYNGEE. V lost 3 bases, J lost 3 bases, and 0 bases stayed unmatched. Written as DNA, the CDR3 is TGTGCCAGCAGCGGGACTAGCAAAAACATTCAGTACTTC. Its translation: CASSGTSKNIQYF.

The rearrangement joins TRBV5-1 to TRBJ1-3; D possibly corresponds to TRBD1 (5 bases). This CDR3 has 14 amino acids. CDR1 is SGHRS, CDR2 YFSETQ, per germline. The V end lost 3 bases, the J end lost 2 bases, and 9 bases lay between the germline ends. The CDR3 region has the DNA TGCGCCAGCAGCTCAGGGTCGGCTGGAAACACCATATATTTT. Translation: CASSSGSAGNTIYF.

J is TRBJ2-1 and V is TRBV11-2, with 10 bases identical to TRBD1. CDR1 and CDR2 (germline): SGHAT, FQNNGV. This CDR3 contains 18 residues. The V and J ends lost 5 bases and 2 bases, in that order; junction bases with no gene match: 12. The CDR3: CASSLVGTGDSAYNEQFF. In DNA, the CDR3 is TGTGCCAGCAGCCTCGTAGGGACAGGGGATTCTGCCTACAATGAGCAGTTCTTC.

The CDR3 DNA sequence: TGTGCCAGCAGCAAATGGGAACAGGACTCTGGGGCCAACGTCCTGACTTTC. Its translation is CASSKWEQDSGANVLTF. The chain employs TRBV21-1 and TRBJ2-6; the table assigns TRBD1, which was not confirmed against the DNA. TRBV21-1 is reported as a pseudogene. The CDR3 extends over 17 amino acids.

This sequence joins TRBV2 and TRBJ1-4, with TRBD1 identical over 9 bases. This CDR3 is built from 17 residues. With V trimmed by 6 bases and J by 3 bases, 11 bases remained unmatched. Germline CDR1 and CDR2: SNHLY and FYNNEI. CDR3 sequence (DNA): TGTGCCAGCAGACCTCCCTCGGACAGGGGATCTAATGAAAAACTGTTTTTT. It encodes CASRPPSDRGSNEKLFF.

The V call is TRBV19, the J call TRBJ2-4; 8 bases align to TRBD1. V gave up 4 bases and J gave up 2 bases; unmatched junction bases: 1. CDR3 length equals 14 residues. Germline-derived CDR1 and CDR2 are LNHDA and SQIVND (reference sequence). The CDR3 protein is CASSRTGTKNIQYF. Written as DNA, the CDR3 is TGTGCCAGTAGTAGGACAGGGACCAAAAACATTCAGTACTTC.

A single count supports this clone. The V and J genes are TRBV10-1 and TRBJ1-3, with a tentative D call TRBD1 (5 bases). The ends were cut back, 8 bases at V and 0 bases at J, with 8 bases in the middle. In germline, CDR1 is WNHNN, CDR2 SYGVQD (reference sequence). The CDR3 loop spans 13 amino acids. The CDR3 nucleotides are TGCGCCAGCCGACAGAACTCTGGAAACACCATATATTTT. Encoded protein: CASRQNSGNTIYF.